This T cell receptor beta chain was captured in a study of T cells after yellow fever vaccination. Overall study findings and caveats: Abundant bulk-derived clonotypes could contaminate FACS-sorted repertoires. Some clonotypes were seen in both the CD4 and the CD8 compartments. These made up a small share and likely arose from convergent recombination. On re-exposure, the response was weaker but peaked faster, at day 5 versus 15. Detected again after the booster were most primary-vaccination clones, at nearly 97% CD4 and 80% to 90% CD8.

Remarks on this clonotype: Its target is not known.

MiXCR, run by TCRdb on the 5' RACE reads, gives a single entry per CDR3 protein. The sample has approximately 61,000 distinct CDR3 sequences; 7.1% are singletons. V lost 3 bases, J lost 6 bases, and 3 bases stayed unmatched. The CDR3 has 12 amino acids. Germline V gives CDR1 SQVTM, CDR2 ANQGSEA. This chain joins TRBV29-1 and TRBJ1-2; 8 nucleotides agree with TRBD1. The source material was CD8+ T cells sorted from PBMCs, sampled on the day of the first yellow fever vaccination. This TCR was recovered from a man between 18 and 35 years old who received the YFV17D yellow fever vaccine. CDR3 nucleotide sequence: TGCAGCGTTGAGACAGGGGTTCATGGCTACACCTTC. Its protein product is CSVETGVHGYTF. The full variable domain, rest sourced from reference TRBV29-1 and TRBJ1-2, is SAVISQKPSRDICQRGTSLTIQCQVDSQVTMMFWYRQQPGQSLTLIATANQGSEATYESGFVIDKFPISRPNLTFSTLTVSNMSPEDSSIYLCSVETGVHGYTFGSGTRLTVV.